The sample holds one count of the clone carrying this TCR beta chain. Antigen: not known. The data were produced by immunoSEQ multiplex PCR, yet TCRdb's version contains in-frame clones alone and is incomplete. The repertoire consists of more than 80,000 clones, with approximately 90% occurring once and the leading ten covering roughly 10%. The sample comes from a study of T cell responses to AZD1222 COVID-19 vaccine. General study findings and limits: Of spike-specific TCRs, nearly half reportedly target regions left unmutated in variants. Repertoire sampling happened only post peak T cell response.

The CDR3 extends over 15 amino acids. The germline V gene has CDR1 MNHEY and CDR2 SMNVEV (reference sequence). The trim removed 6 bases at V and 4 bases at J, leaving 9 bases unmatched. The origin of this receptor is an adult in good health. The starting material was peripheral blood, obtained on day 0 of AZD1222 vaccination. The rearrangement joins TRBV27 to TRBJ2-7; 10 nucleotides match TRBD2. CDR3 DNA sequence: TGTGCCAGCAGCTCGCCGACTAGCGGGTTTTACGAGCAGTACTTC. Protein product: CASSSPTSGFYEQYF.